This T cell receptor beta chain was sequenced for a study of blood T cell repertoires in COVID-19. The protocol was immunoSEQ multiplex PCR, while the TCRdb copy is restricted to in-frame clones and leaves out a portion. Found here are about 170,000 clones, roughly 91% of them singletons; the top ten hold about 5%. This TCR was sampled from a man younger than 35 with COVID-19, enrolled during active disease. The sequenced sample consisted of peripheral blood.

The CDR3 reads CASSQELAGYNEQFF. The CDR3, as DNA: TGTGCCAGCAGCCAAGAACTAGCGGGGTACAATGAGCAGTTCTTC. The V call is TRBV3-1 (or the pseudogene TRBV3-2), the J call TRBJ2-1, with 10 positions matching TRBD2. CDR1 and CDR2 (germline): LGHDT, YNNKEL (reference sequence). V shed 0 bases, J shed 4 bases, and the junction held 0 bases outside the gene matches. The CDR3 contains 15 residues.